A single sample is the source of the 4 T cell receptor beta chains below, sequenced in a study of human T cells and chemical hapten exposure. The time point: healthy volunteer bleed at 6 weeks. Unfractionated whole blood served as the source for total RNA extraction. TCRdb ran MiXCR on the RACE reads and lists one entry per CDR3 protein. The sample has 70,000 to 85,000 distinct CDR3 sequences; approximately 8.6% are singletons. The sequencing input was whole blood. These receptors all stem from a male donor in good health. Some clones in this sample may be carry-over from other donors' samples.

On this clonotype itself: One end of the junction varies from germline; a read error may be responsible. The CDR3 spells CAVRERTKGDTEAFF. The CDR3 region has the DNA TGTGCCGTCAGAGAAAGGACGAAAGGGGACACTGAAGCTTTCTTT. This chain links TRBV10-3 with TRBJ1-1; TRBD1 might be the D (5 bases). Germline loops: CDR1 ENHRY, CDR2 SYGVKD. This CDR3 spans 15 amino acids.

The gene calls are TRBV5-1 and TRBJ2-1; 10 nucleotides match TRBD2. The CDR3 runs to 14 residues. CDR1 is SGHRS and CDR2 is YFSETQ in the germline V gene. After removal of 4 bases from V and 10 bases from J, the junction contained 8 bases not matched to a gene. Here the CDR3 DNA reads TGCGCCAGCAGCGTGGCCGGGACTAGCGAGGAGCAGTTCTTC. This sequence encodes CASSVAGTSEEQFF.

The chain uses TRBV18 and TRBJ1-1; no definite D call. V was pared by 9 bases and J by 5 bases, with 16 bases between. The CDR3 runs to 13 residues. CDR1 and CDR2 from the germline V gene are KGHSH and LQKENI. CDR3 DNA: TGTGCCAGTAAGGAGGGAGAAAGGACTGAAGCTTTCTTT. This translates into CASKEGERTEAFF.

J is TRBJ2-3 and V is TRBV20-1, with 10 bases aligning to TRBD2. The length of the CDR3 is 18 residues. Germline V gives CDR1 DFQATT, CDR2 SNEGSKA (reference sequence). With V trimmed by 5 bases and J by 1 base, 15 bases remained unmatched. CDR3 coding DNA: TGCAGTGCTGCAGCGGGAGGGCCCATTGAAACGGGCACAGATACGCAGTATTTT. This encodes CSAAAGGPIETGTDTQYF.